The clone carrying this T cell receptor beta chain was detected many times. What it recognizes is unknown. This entry is derived from a study of T cells after yellow fever vaccination. For the study at large: Any fraction with a low cell number was prepared using SMART-Seq v4 Ultra Low Input.

The CDR3 loop spans 14 amino acids. Germline-derived CDR1 and CDR2 are SGDLS and YYNGEE. The germline V and J ends were trimmed by 6 bases and 5 bases, with 18 bases remaining between them. Study results and limitations: Clonotypes found in both CD4 and CD8 compartments made up a small share. One caveat is that FACS-sorted repertoires could contain abundant clonotypes contaminating from the bulk population.

The TCR cDNA carried a universal primer site and UMIs from 5'RACE template switching. TCRdb processed the 5' RACE reads anew with MiXCR; each CDR3 protein has one entry. The table shows about 73,000 distinct CDR3 sequences, with almost 8% occurring only once. The receptor was isolated from a man younger than 40 who received the YFV17D yellow fever vaccine. This material consisted of CD8+ T cells sorted from PBMCs, taken on the day of the yellow fever booster vaccination. The chain employs TRBV9 and TRBJ2-7, with D perhaps TRBD1 or TRBD2 (6 bases each). The CDR3 bases are TGTGCCAGCACTAAAGGTGGGGGCGGGAACGAGCAGTACTTC. It is translated as CASTKGGGGNEQYF.